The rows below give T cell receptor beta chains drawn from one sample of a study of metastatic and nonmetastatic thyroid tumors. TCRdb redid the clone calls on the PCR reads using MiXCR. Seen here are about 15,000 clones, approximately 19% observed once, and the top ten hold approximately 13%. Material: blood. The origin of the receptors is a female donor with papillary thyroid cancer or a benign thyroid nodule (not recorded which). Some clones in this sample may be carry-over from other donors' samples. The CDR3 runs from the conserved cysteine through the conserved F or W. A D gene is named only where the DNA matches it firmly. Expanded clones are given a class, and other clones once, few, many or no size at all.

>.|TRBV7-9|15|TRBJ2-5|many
CASSLGQGMVETQYF
TGTGCCAGCAGCTTAGGGCAGGGTATGGTGGAGACCCAGTACTTC
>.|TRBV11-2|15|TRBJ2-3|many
CASSFRGESTDTQYF
TGTGCCAGCAGCTTTAGAGGGGAAAGCACAGATACGCAGTATTTT
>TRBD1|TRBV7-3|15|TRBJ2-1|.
CASSLTGGTYNEQLF
TGTGCCAGCAGCTTGACAGGGGGTACCTACAATGAGCAGCTCTTC
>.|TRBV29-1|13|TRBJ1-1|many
CSVNWKGGTEAFF
TGCAGCGTCAACTGGAAAGGGGGGACTGAAGCTTTCTTT
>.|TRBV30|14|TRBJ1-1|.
CAWSGGHGNTEAFF
TGTGCCTGGAGTGGGGGGCACGGGAACACTGAAGCTTTCTTT
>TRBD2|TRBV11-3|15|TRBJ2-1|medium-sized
CASSHSGRGHNEQFF
TGTGCCAGCAGCCATAGCGGGAGGGGGCACAATGAGCAGTTCTTC
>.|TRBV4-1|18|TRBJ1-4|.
CASSRLRTWRFANEKLFF
TGCGCCAGCAGCCGGCTCAGGACATGGCGGTTCGCCAATGAAAAACTGTTTTTT
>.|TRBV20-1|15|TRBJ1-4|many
CSARDPVAANEKLFF
TGCAGTGCTAGAGACCCGGTGGCGGCTAATGAAAAACTGTTTTTT
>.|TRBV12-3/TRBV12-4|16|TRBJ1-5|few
CASSNFSGNSNQPQHF
TGTGCCAGCAGTAACTTCTCAGGGAATAGCAATCAGCCCCAGCATTTT
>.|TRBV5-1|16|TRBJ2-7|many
CASSFRSDRIPYEQYF
TGCGCCAGCAGCTTCCGATCCGACCGAATTCCTTACGAGCAGTACTTC
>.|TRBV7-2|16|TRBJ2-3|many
CASSLGLDTSTDTQYF
TGTGCCAGCAGCTTAGGCCTAGATACTAGCACAGATACGCAGTATTTT
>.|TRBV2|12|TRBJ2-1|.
CASSGGVTQQFF
TGTGCCAGCAGTGGGGGTGTAACTCAGCAGTTCTTC
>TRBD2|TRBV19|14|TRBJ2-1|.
CATEMLGSGNEQFF
TGTGCCACTGAAATGTTGGGTAGCGGGAATGAGCAGTTCTTC
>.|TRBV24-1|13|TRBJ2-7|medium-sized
CATSEGESYEQYF
TGTGCCACCAGTGAGGGGGAATCCTACGAGCAGTACTTC
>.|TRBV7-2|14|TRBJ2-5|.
CASSLLGARETQYF
TGTGCCAGCAGCTTATTAGGGGCGAGAGAGACCCAGTACTTC
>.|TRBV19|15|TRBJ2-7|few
CSSRITGGSTGEQYF
TGTTCCAGCAGAATCACCGGGGGCAGCACAGGCGAGCAGTACTTC
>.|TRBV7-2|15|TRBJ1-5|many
CASNVDSSSNQPQHF
TGTGCCAGCAATGTAGACAGCTCGAGCAATCAGCCCCAGCATTTT
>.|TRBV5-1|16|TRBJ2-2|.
CASSWSGNLNTGELFF
TGCGCCAGCAGCTGGTCGGGGAACTTGAACACCGGGGAGCTGTTTTTT
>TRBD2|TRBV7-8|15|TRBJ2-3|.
CASSSGTSQADTQYF
TGTGCCAGCAGCTCCGGGACTAGCCAGGCAGATACGCAGTATTTT
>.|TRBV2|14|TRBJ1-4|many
CASSEAGRDEKLFF
TGTGCCAGCAGTGAGGCAGGGAGGGATGAAAAACTGTTTTTT
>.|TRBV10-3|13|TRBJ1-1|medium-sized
CAIMGQGSTEAFF
TGTGCCATCATGGGGCAGGGGAGCACTGAAGCTTTCTTT
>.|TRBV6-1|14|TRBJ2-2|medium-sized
CASSLQVNTGELFF
TGTGCCAGCAGTCTACAGGTCAACACCGGGGAGCTGTTTTTT
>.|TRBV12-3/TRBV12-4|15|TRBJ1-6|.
CASSGGGSYNSPLHF
TGTGCCAGCAGTGGGGGGGGTTCCTATAATTCACCCCTCCACTTT
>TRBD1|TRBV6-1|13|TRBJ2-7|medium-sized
CASRRGQAYEQYF
TGTGCCAGCAGACGAGGACAGGCCTACGAGCAGTACTTC
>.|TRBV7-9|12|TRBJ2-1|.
CASSLPNSEQFF
TGTGCCAGCAGCTTGCCAAATTCCGAGCAGTTCTTC